One and the same sample provided the 3 T cell receptor beta chains below, sequenced in a study of cytomegalovirus exposure and HLA in healthy donors (TCRdb year 2017). Library construction relied on the immunoSEQ multiplex PCR assay. A mixture of 60 forward primers for TCR Vbeta segments and 13 reverse primers for TCR Jbeta segments was used in the multiplex PCR. TCRdb carries this immuneACCESS record with in-frame sequences only. Its versions omit some clonotypes, under half of them owing to an unresolved V gene in the studies checked, with the rest unexplained. The sample contains about 120,000 clones, around 74% of them found a single time. Clones ranked in the top ten supply about 1.6% of the sample. The sample taken for sequencing was PBMCs. These receptors were obtained from a woman between 18 and 30 years old in good health and CMV-seronegative.

This clone occurred a few times. The chain recombines TRBV7-2 with TRBJ1-2, with 8 bases identical to TRBD1. Trimming at V came to 3 bases and at J to 7 bases, leaving 4 bases not matched to a gene. The CDR3 has 13 amino acids. CDR1 is SGHTA, CDR2 FQGNSA, per germline. The CDR3 loop is CASSLTTGAGYTF. The CDR3 nucleotides read TGTGCCAGCAGCTTGACGACAGGGGCTGGCTACACCTTC.

The genes are TRBV28 and TRBJ1-5; D is possibly TRBD1 (5 bases). Germline V gene data show CDR1 as MDHEN and CDR2 as SYDVKM. The CDR3 loop spans 15 amino acids. Between the trimmed V and J ends, which lost 3 bases and 2 bases, there was a span of 11 bases. The CDR3 nucleotides are TGTGCCAGCAGTTTGGGCACGGGGGGCAATCAGCCCCAGCATTTT. Its translation: CASSLGTGGNQPQHF.

This chain uses TRBV5-4 with TRBJ1-5; TRBD1 agrees at 7 bases. Unmatched junction bases numbered 7, after V lost 2 bases and J lost 2 bases. The V gene's germline CDR1 is SGHNT and CDR2 YYREEE (reference sequence). The CDR3 has 16 amino acids. The chain's CDR3 is CASSFQGGAGNQPQHF. CDR3 bases: TGTGCCAGCAGCTTCCAAGGGGGCGCGGGCAATCAGCCCCAGCATTTT.